One T cell receptor (beta chain) is described in this entry. This entry is derived from a study of blood T cell repertoires in COVID-19. Study information: The samples span acute and convalescent COVID-19 from the United States, Italy and Spain. T cells, B-cell-depleted T cells, or PBMCs supplied cDNA or gDNA.

With V trimmed by 3 bases and J by 5 bases, 4 bases remained unmatched. Per the germline V gene, CDR1 is LGHNA and CDR2 is YNFKEQ. The CDR3 runs to 14 residues. The authors' processing: Amplifying reference gene primers gave estimates of nucleated cell counts. The table came from immunoSEQ multiplex PCR; TCRdb's copy has only in-frame clones and leaves some out. The DNA gave D and trimming, while V, J and clone size come from that table. The sample lists 45,000 to 65,000 clones, roughly 91% seen once, with over 7.5% in the top ten. Sequenced input: peripheral blood. The TCR originated in a man aged 45-60 years with active COVID-19. J is TRBJ2-5 and V is TRBV4-2; 9 bases line up with TRBD2. The CDR3 is CASSHSGSEETQYF. In nucleotides, the CDR3 is TGTGCCAGCAGCCATAGCGGGAGCGAGGAGACCCAGTACTTC.